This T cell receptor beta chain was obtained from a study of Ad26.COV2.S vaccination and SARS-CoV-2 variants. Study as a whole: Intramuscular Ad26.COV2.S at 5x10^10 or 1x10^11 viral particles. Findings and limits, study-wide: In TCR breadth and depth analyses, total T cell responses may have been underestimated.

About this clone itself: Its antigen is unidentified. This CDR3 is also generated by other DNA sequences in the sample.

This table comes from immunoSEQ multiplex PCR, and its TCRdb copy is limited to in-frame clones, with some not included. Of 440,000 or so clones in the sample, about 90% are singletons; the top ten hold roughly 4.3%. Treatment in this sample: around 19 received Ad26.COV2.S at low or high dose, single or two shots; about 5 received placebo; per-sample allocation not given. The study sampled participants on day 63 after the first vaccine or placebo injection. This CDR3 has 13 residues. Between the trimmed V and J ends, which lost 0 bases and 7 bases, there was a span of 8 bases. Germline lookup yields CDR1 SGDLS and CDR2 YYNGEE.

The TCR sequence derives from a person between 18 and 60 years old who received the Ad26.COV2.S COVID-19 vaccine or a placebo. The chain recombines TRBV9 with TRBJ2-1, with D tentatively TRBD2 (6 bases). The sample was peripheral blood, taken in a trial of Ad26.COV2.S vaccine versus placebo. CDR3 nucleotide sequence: TGTGCCAGCAGCGTAGGGACTAAGAATGAGCAGTTCTTC. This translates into CASSVGTKNEQFF.